Listed below are T cell receptor beta chains from one sample, sequenced in a study of cytomegalovirus exposure and HLA in healthy donors. Here immunoSEQ multiplex PCR was the method, and the copy in TCRdb shows in-frame clones only, minus some. Of about 160,000 clones in the sample, approximately 80% were seen once. What was sequenced was PBMCs. These receptors came from a woman between 45 and 65 years old in good health and CMV-seronegative. Each CDR3 is given without its conserved first and last residue. Not all rows give a size; the values are once, few, many and, for expanded clones, a class.

TRBV2	TRBJ2-3	18	NA	ASRRARGGPDLISTDTQY
TRBV28	TRBJ2-2	15	many	ASSFGELGRGSGELF
TRBV7-9	TRBJ2-3	14	NA	ASSLPQGTRPDTQY
TRBV18	TRBJ1-2	13	NA	ASSPDRDSIYGYT
TRBV19	TRBJ2-1	14	NA	ASSSLAQQSGNEQF
TRBV18	TRBJ2-5	18	few	ASSPADSFPLRYAGETQY
TRBV14	TRBJ2-7	11	NA	ASSQEADYEQY
TRBV28	TRBJ1-2	10	NA	ASSLARYGYT
TRBV6-6	TRBJ2-1	12	NA	AGGRRDRYNEQF
TRBV7-3	TRBJ2-1	13	NA	ASSFGGGSSNEQF
TRBV5-1	TRBJ1-5	13	NA	ASSPGHQPNQPQH
TRBV9	TRBJ1-3	12	NA	ASRPGLLRNTIY
TRBV6-5	TRBJ1-1	9	NA	ASSRYTEAF
TRBV10-1	TRBJ1-2	11	once	ASSASPHCQVT
TRBV5-6	TRBJ1-2	13	NA	ASSLVDRGAGGYT
TRBV7-2	TRBJ1-2	16	NA	ASSGGATARTANYGYT
TRBV6-6	TRBJ1-6	12	NA	ASSYSSDRGPLH
TRBV10-2	TRBJ1-1	12	NA	ASSDPDWRTEAF
TRBV15	TRBJ2-7	12	NA	ATSRGAEPYEQY
TRBV28	TRBJ2-2	15	few	ASSLPTGVLNTGELF
TRBV6-1	TRBJ1-1	12	NA	ASSQGSVSAEAF
TRBV7-2	TRBJ2-3	13	NA	ASGTQGGYTDTQY
TRBV19	TRBJ2-1	14	few	ASSPPGRTSYNEQF
TRBV5-6	TRBJ1-5	12	NA	ASSSRGVGQPQH
TRBV7-2	TRBJ1-2	14	NA	ASSLQTGGTGYGYT
TRBV16	TRBJ2-1	18	NA	ASSQSWTGIIAGGSNEQF
TRBV7-2	TRBJ2-1	11	NA	ASSLLSGIEQF
TRBV4-2	TRBJ1-6	14	NA	ASSLDPQGGGSPLH
TRBV28	TRBJ1-2	11	NA	ASSLTDSYGYT
TRBV10-3	TRBJ1-4	12	NA	AISESPGREKLF
TRBV10-3	TRBJ2-1	11	NA	AISESTYNEQF